This T cell receptor beta chain stems from a study of T-cell memory formation after mild COVID-19. Comment on this clonotype: Its antigen is as yet unknown.

TCRdb re-derived calls from the 5' RACE reads in MiXCR, one entry per CDR3 protein. The sample records around 530,000 distinct CDR3 sequences, roughly 20% being singletons. Study results and limitations: Whereas later expanders leaned CD4+, clones contracting day 15 to 85 showed a balanced CD4/CD8 makeup. The study detected some responding clones in pre-infection memory, suggesting cross-reactive memory joined.

Germline V lookup: CDR1 SGHTA, CDR2 FQGNSA. There are 14 residues in the CDR3. V shed 5 bases and J 7 bases; nucleotides not matched to a gene: 9. Sequencing used PBMCs or a T cell subset sorted from them (not recorded which). The clonotype originates from an adult woman who had mild COVID-19 (a few samples of this study predate the infection). Cell type and time point are not known. This chain uses TRBV7-2 with TRBJ2-7, with 9 positions matching TRBD1. In DNA form, the CDR3 reads TGTGCCAGCAGCCTTGGACAGGGGAGGTTGGAGCAGTACTTC. Translation gives CASSLGQGRLEQYF.